Below, 20 T cell receptor beta chains from the same sample are listed, as sequenced in a study of cytomegalovirus exposure and HLA in healthy donors. PCR involved 60 Vbeta and 13 Jbeta primers. Measured with immunoSEQ multiplex PCR; TCRdb has only the in-frame clones, and not every one. The data hold some 190,000 clones, with roughly 75% observed a single time. Sequencing was carried out using PBMCs. These receptors all come from a woman aged 30 to 39 in good health and CMV-seronegative.

This clone was picked up a small number of times. The chain recombines TRBV2 with TRBJ2-1; a possible D gene is TRBD2 (6 bases). The CDR3 has 15 amino acids. Germline CDR1 reads SNHLY; CDR2 reads FYNNEI. V lost 4 bases to trimming and J lost 0 bases, with 10 bases between them. The CDR3 nucleotides read TGTGCCAGCAGTGGGGAGGTCAGCTCCTACAATGAGCAGTTCTTC. This encodes CASSGEVSSYNEQFF.

This sequence joins TRBV5-1 and TRBJ2-7; tentative D call: TRBD1 (6 bases). Germline CDR1 is SGHRS and CDR2 is YFSETQ. V was shortened by 4 bases and J by 5 bases, with 19 bases between the two germline ends. This CDR3 is 15 amino acids long. The DNA for the CDR3 is TGCGCCAGCAGCCCGCGCGTACAGGGACGGGACGAGCAGTACTTC. This translates into CASSPRVQGRDEQYF.

The chain combines TRBV15 with TRBJ1-4; D perhaps matches TRBD1 (5 bases). The CDR3 totals 15 residues. CDR1 is LNHNV and CDR2 is YYDKDF in the germline V gene (reference sequence). The V end lost 5 bases, the J end lost 5 bases, and 15 bases lay between the germline ends. CDR3 sequence reads: CATSVTATQNEKLFF. The DNA for the CDR3 is TGTGCCACCAGCGTGACAGCTACTCAGAATGAAAAACTGTTTTTT.

This CDR3 reads CASSQPFETQYF. DNA for the CDR3: TGTGCCAGCAGCCAACCGTTTGAGACCCAGTACTTC. The chain recombines TRBV14 with TRBJ2-5; D call uncertain. This CDR3 has 12 amino acids. The ends were cut back, 2 bases at V and 5 bases at J, with 6 bases in the middle. Germline loops: CDR1 SGHDN, CDR2 FVKESK.

CDR3 DNA: TGTGCCAGCAGCCCTCGGAGGGAGTTGGGGGGCTACACCTTC. This translates into CASSPRRELGGYTF. The chain links TRBV7-6 to TRBJ1-2; D not certain. Germline V gene sequence: CDR1 SGHVS, CDR2 FNYEAQ. This CDR3 spans 14 amino acids. The V and J ends lost 5 bases and 8 bases respectively, with 18 bases between them.

The sample holds a few counts of this clone. Here the CDR3 reads CAWSVGTGVVFEAFF. The DNA for the CDR3 is TGTGCCTGGAGTGTGGGGACAGGGGTCGTGTTTGAAGCTTTCTTT. J is TRBJ1-1 and V is TRBV30; 10 bases agree with TRBD1. Germline trimming cut 0 bases from V and 7 bases from J; bases unmatched to any gene: 8. The CDR3 has 15 residues. Germline V lookup: CDR1 GTSNPN, CDR2 SVGIG (reference sequence).

V gene TRBV4-1 combines with J gene TRBJ1-5, with 10 bases that match TRBD1. The germline gives CDR1 MGHRA, CDR2 YSYEKL. Germline trimming cut 5 bases from V and 5 bases from J; bases unmatched to any gene: 3. The CDR3 length is 14 residues. The CDR3: CASSWDRGDQPQHF. In nucleotides, the CDR3 is TGCGCCAGCAGCTGGGACAGGGGCGATCAGCCCCAGCATTTT.

This clone turned up a few times. This chain links TRBV6-4 with TRBJ2-3; D possibly corresponds to TRBD2 (5 bases). The germline V gene has CDR1 MRHNA and CDR2 SNTAGT. The CDR3 covers 15 residues. V lost 4 bases and J 2 bases, leaving 13 bases between the germline ends. This chain's CDR3 is CASSVTEEPTDTQYF. DNA for the CDR3: TGTGCCAGCAGTGTAACGGAGGAACCCACAGATACGCAGTATTTT.

The chain couples TRBV4-2 to TRBJ2-1; D is perhaps TRBD2 (8 bases). This CDR3 has 16 residues. V gave up 2 bases and J gave up 10 bases, with 21 bases separating them. Looked up from germline, CDR1 is LGHNA and CDR2 is YNFKEQ. The CDR3 here is CASSQPTGQPSGEQFF. The CDR3 DNA reads as TGTGCCAGCAGCCAACCGACAGGGCAGCCTAGCGGGGAGCAGTTCTTC.

In the case of this clone: This sample includes further DNA sequences coding for the same CDR3. The chain employs TRBV19 and TRBJ1-1; tentative D call: TRBD1 (5 bases). V dropped 1 base and J dropped 0 bases, with 6 bases sitting between them. Germline CDR1 reads LNHDA; CDR2 reads SQIVND (reference sequence). The CDR3 is 14 residues long. The CDR3 coding sequence is TGTGCCAGTAGTATAGGACAGTTGAACACTGAAGCTTTCTTT. It yields the protein CASSIGQLNTEAFF.

In regard to this clone: This specimen includes other DNA sequences encoding the same CDR3. V is TRBV9 and J is TRBJ2-2; possible D gene TRBD1, 6 bases. The germline gives CDR1 SGDLS, CDR2 YYNGEE. V was trimmed by 0 bases and J by 0 bases, leaving 9 bases between them. The length of the CDR3 is 16 residues. This CDR3 reads CASSVATGPNTGELFF. CDR3 nucleotide sequence: TGTGCCAGCAGCGTAGCGACAGGCCCGAACACCGGGGAGCTGTTTTTT.

The J gene is TRBJ2-5, the V gene TRBV9, with 7 positions matching TRBD2. The CDR3 totals 15 residues. V was clipped by 0 bases and J by 5 bases; unmatched bases: 7. Germline V lookup: CDR1 SGDLS, CDR2 YYNGEE. The CDR3 DNA is TGTGCCAGCAGCGTAGACCGGACTAGAGGGGAGACCCAGTACTTC. Translated: CASSVDRTRGETQYF.

This chain uses TRBV15 with TRBJ2-7, with D possibly matching TRBD2 (7 bases). V lost 1 base and J lost 5, with 12 bases in between. The germline V gene has CDR1 LNHNV and CDR2 YYDKDF (reference sequence). The CDR3 consists of 14 residues. CDR3 nucleotides: TGTGCCACCAGCAGAGTTCGGGGGGCGGACGAGCAGTACTTC. Encoded protein: CATSRVRGADEQYF.

The gene calls are TRBV5-1 and TRBJ1-1; D is perhaps TRBD1 (5 bases). CDR1 is SGHRS, CDR2 YFSETQ, per germline. The CDR3 spans 16 residues. Deletions cut 0 bases from V and 0 bases from J, with 12 bases between. CDR3 nucleotides: TGCGCCAGCAGCTTGGAGGGCAGGGCTGTGAACACTGAAGCTTTCTTT. Translated: CASSLEGRAVNTEAFF.

V and J are TRBV2 and TRBJ1-4, with 9 bases fitting TRBD1. V dropped 1 base and J dropped 7; count of bases not matched to a gene: 1. This CDR3 contains 14 residues. The germline V gene encodes CDR1 SNHLY and CDR2 FYNNEI. This CDR3 reads CASSEGTGVEKLFF. The DNA for the CDR3 is TGTGCCAGCAGTGAAGGGACAGGGGTTGAAAAACTGTTTTTT.

The chain links TRBV7-9 to TRBJ2-7, with 16 bases lining up with TRBD2. V lost 5 bases and J lost 2; bases outside the gene matches: 6. Germline V gene data show CDR1 as SEHNR and CDR2 as FQNEAQ (reference sequence). This CDR3 spans 17 amino acids. The CDR3, as DNA: TGTGCCAGCAGCCCGGGACTAGCGGGGGGGCGCCCCTACGAGCAGTACTTC. As protein: CASSPGLAGGRPYEQYF.

This clone was detected a few times. This chain uses TRBV5-6 with TRBJ1-4; 12 bases are a match to TRBD1. The CDR3 spans 15 residues. Per germline, CDR1 SGHDT and CDR2 YYEEEE. V gave up 4 bases and J gave up 8 bases; unmatched junction bases: 6. CDR3 nucleotide sequence: TGTGCCAGCAGCCTCCCCGGGACAGGGGGCGAAAAACTGTTTTTT. As protein: CASSLPGTGGEKLFF.

The V call is TRBV6-4, the J call TRBJ2-1; D is unclear. Germline V gene sequence: CDR1 MRHNA, CDR2 SNTAGT. This CDR3 is 14 amino acids long. V gave up 6 bases and J gave up 4 bases, with 13 bases separating them. The CDR3: CASRVQKEYNEQFF. CDR3 DNA: TGTGCCAGCAGGGTACAAAAGGAGTACAATGAGCAGTTCTTC.

This clone was observed a handful of times. This chain joins TRBV7-6 and TRBJ1-6; D gene uncertain. Per germline, CDR1 SGHVS and CDR2 FNYEAQ. This CDR3 comprises 14 residues. The V gene lost 2 bases and the J gene lost 5 bases, with 7 bases spanning the gap. CDR3 sequence: CASSLSGNNSPLHF. As DNA, the CDR3 is TGTGCCAGCAGCTTATCCGGGAATAATTCACCCCTCCACTTT.

Here the CDR3 DNA reads TGTGCCAGCAGCAAATACACCAATCAGCCCCAGCATTTT. It yields the protein CASSKYTNQPQHF. The chain uses TRBV27 and TRBJ1-5; D call uncertain. V lost 6 bases to trimming and J lost 3 bases, with 9 bases between them. Per germline, CDR1 MNHEY and CDR2 SMNVEV (reference sequence). CDR3 length equals 13 residues.